A selection of T cell receptor beta chains follows, all from one sample in a study of CD8 T cells in Susac syndrome. TCRdb processed the immunoSEQ multiplex PCR reads anew with MiXCR; each CDR3 protein has one entry. The table includes 120,000 or so distinct CDR3 sequences, roughly 95% detected once. The sequencing sample was made of CD4+ T cells from PBMCs. Every receptor here comes from a human donor with Susac syndrome. Each CDR3 is given with its conserved first and last residue. Fields, in order: CDR3 DNA, CDR3 protein, J gene, clone size, D gene, V gene. The D gene is left open where the match is weak. Rows may omit the clone size; those that give it use once, few, many or a size class.

DNA: TGCAGTGCCCCCCCCTGGGGGGAGTTCACAGATACGCAGTATTTT; CDR3: CSAPPWGEFTDTQYF; J: TRBJ2-3; size: NA; D: NA; V: TRBV20-1
DNA: TGTGCCAGCAGCATTAGTCGGCCCTACAATGAGCAGTTCTTC; CDR3: CASSISRPYNEQFF; J: TRBJ2-1; size: once; D: NA; V: TRBV7-9
DNA: TGTGCCAGCAGTTCCAGGACAGGGGGCGGTGAAAAACTGTTTTTT; CDR3: CASSSRTGGGEKLFF; J: TRBJ1-4; size: once; D: TRBD1; V: TRBV27
DNA: TGCGCCAGCAGCTTGGGGTCAGGGCCGAACACTGAAGCTTTCTTT; CDR3: CASSLGSGPNTEAFF; J: TRBJ1-1; size: NA; D: NA; V: TRBV5-1
DNA: TGCGCCAGCAGCTTGGCTGGGGCCGAGGGCTACACCTTC; CDR3: CASSLAGAEGYTF; J: TRBJ1-2; size: NA; D: NA; V: TRBV5-1
DNA: TGCAGTGCTAGAAAACCCTTAGCGGGATCCTACGAGCAGTACTTC; CDR3: CSARKPLAGSYEQYF; J: TRBJ2-7; size: NA; D: TRBD2; V: TRBV20-1
DNA: TGTGCCAGCAAAAGGGAGTTGTATGAGCAGTACTTC; CDR3: CASKRELYEQYF; J: TRBJ2-7; size: NA; D: NA; V: TRBV2
DNA: TGCGCCAGCAGCTTGAGTGGGCAAGAGACCCAGTACTTC; CDR3: CASSLSGQETQYF; J: TRBJ2-5; size: NA; D: NA; V: TRBV5-1
DNA: TGTGCCAGCAGCGTAGCGGGGGCAGGGAACACTGAAGCTTTCTTT; CDR3: CASSVAGAGNTEAFF; J: TRBJ1-1; size: NA; D: NA; V: TRBV9
DNA: TGTGCCAGCAGCCCGACCGTGGGCGAGCAGTACTTC; CDR3: CASSPTVGEQYF; J: TRBJ2-7; size: once; D: NA; V: TRBV28
DNA: TGTGCCAGCAGATCCCTGGCGAGGCGGGCACCTGAAGCTTTCTTT; CDR3: CASRSLARRAPEAFF; J: TRBJ1-1; size: NA; D: NA; V: TRBV12-3/TRBV12-4
DNA: TGTGCCAGCAGAAGAGGACAGGACAATCAGCCCCAGCATTTT; CDR3: CASRRGQDNQPQHF; J: TRBJ1-5; size: NA; D: TRBD1; V: TRBV6-1
DNA: TGTGCCAGCGGAACCGCCTACAGGGACTCTGGAAACACCATATATTTT; CDR3: CASGTAYRDSGNTIYF; J: TRBJ1-3; size: NA; D: NA; V: TRBV12-3/TRBV12-4
DNA: TGCAGCGGTCGCCCCTTCCCGACGGCCTCTGAAGCTTTCTTT; CDR3: CSGRPFPTASEAFF; J: TRBJ1-1; size: NA; D: NA; V: TRBV29-1
DNA: TGTGCCAGCAGCCAATCCGGAGTAAGAGGGGAGACCCAGTACTTC; CDR3: CASSQSGVRGETQYF; J: TRBJ2-5; size: NA; D: NA; V: TRBV16
DNA: TGCAGCGTTGTTCGTCGGCTTATGAACACTGAAGCTTTCTTT; CDR3: CSVVRRLMNTEAFF; J: TRBJ1-1; size: NA; D: NA; V: TRBV29-1
DNA: TGCAGTGCTAGTGAGATCGGGAGGTCCGGGGAGCTGTTTTTT; CDR3: CSASEIGRSGELFF; J: TRBJ2-2; size: NA; D: TRBD2; V: TRBV20-1
DNA: TGTGCCAGCAGCTTCGGGGGCAGCGGCACTGAAGCTTTCTTT; CDR3: CASSFGGSGTEAFF; J: TRBJ1-1; size: once; D: NA; V: TRBV11-2
DNA: TGCAGCGTACACGGACGGATGAACACTGAAGCTTTCTTT; CDR3: CSVHGRMNTEAFF; J: TRBJ1-1; size: NA; D: NA; V: TRBV29-1
DNA: TGCAGCGCTAAGCTGGATAACTCTGGAAACACCATATATTTT; CDR3: CSAKLDNSGNTIYF; J: TRBJ1-3; size: NA; D: NA; V: TRBV29-1
DNA: TGTGCCAGTAGCGCGAATACAGATCCCTTTAGGTATGAGCAGTTCTTC; CDR3: CASSANTDPFRYEQFF; J: TRBJ2-1; size: NA; D: NA; V: TRBV19
DNA: TGTGCCAGCAGACCGGAGAATCTCTATGGCTACACCTTC; CDR3: CASRPENLYGYTF; J: TRBJ1-2; size: NA; D: NA; V: TRBV6-2/TRBV6-3
DNA: TGTGCCAGCTCCCCAGATTCCTACGAGCAGTACTTC; CDR3: CASSPDSYEQYF; J: TRBJ2-7; size: NA; D: NA; V: TRBV18
DNA: TGCAGCGTTGGTTTTAGCGGGAGGGCTGCCTACGAGCAGTACTTC; CDR3: CSVGFSGRAAYEQYF; J: TRBJ2-7; size: NA; D: TRBD2; V: TRBV29-1
DNA: TGCAGTGCTCAAGGTCCAGGGAGGGCTGGGGAGCAGTACTTC; CDR3: CSAQGPGRAGEQYF; J: TRBJ2-7; size: NA; D: TRBD2; V: TRBV20-1
DNA: TGCGCCAGCAGACCTAGCGGGAGCGCAGATACGCAGTATTTT; CDR3: CASRPSGSADTQYF; J: TRBJ2-3; size: NA; D: TRBD2; V: TRBV5-1
DNA: TGCGCCAGCAGCTTTACGGTATTCACAGGGTCGGCCTACGAGCAGTACTTC; CDR3: CASSFTVFTGSAYEQYF; J: TRBJ2-7; size: NA; D: NA; V: TRBV5-1
DNA: TGTGCCAGCAGCCCCCGACCCTACGAGCAGTACTTC; CDR3: CASSPRPYEQYF; J: TRBJ2-7; size: NA; D: NA; V: TRBV11-2
DNA: TGTGCCAGCAACTGGGCGGGAGACTACAATGAGCAGTTCTTC; CDR3: CASNWAGDYNEQFF; J: TRBJ2-1; size: NA; D: TRBD2; V: TRBV28
DNA: TGTGCCAGCAGTTACGAACTCACAGATACGCAGTATTTT; CDR3: CASSYELTDTQYF; J: TRBJ2-3; size: NA; D: NA; V: TRBV6-5
DNA: TGTGCCAGCAGGAAGCGGACAGACACTGAAGCTTTCTTT; CDR3: CASRKRTDTEAFF; J: TRBJ1-1; size: once; D: NA; V: TRBV12-3/TRBV12-4
DNA: TGCAGCCTCAGGACAGACTCCACAGATACGCAGTATTTT; CDR3: CSLRTDSTDTQYF; J: TRBJ2-3; size: NA; D: NA; V: TRBV29-1
DNA: TGTGCCAGCAGTTTATCGGGATCCAATGAGCAGTTCTTC; CDR3: CASSLSGSNEQFF; J: TRBJ2-1; size: NA; D: NA; V: TRBV27
DNA: TGCAGCGTTGAAGATCCTGGGGGGACGGGACTAGCGGCAGATACGCAGTATTTT; CDR3: CSVEDPGGTGLAADTQYF; J: TRBJ2-3; size: NA; D: TRBD2; V: TRBV29-1
DNA: TGCAGCGTTCCAGGACTAGCCAATCAAGAGACCCAGTACTTC; CDR3: CSVPGLANQETQYF; J: TRBJ2-5; size: NA; D: TRBD2; V: TRBV29-1
DNA: TGTGCCACCAGTAGGTCAGGGGCCACAGATACGCAGTATTTT; CDR3: CATSRSGATDTQYF; J: TRBJ2-3; size: NA; D: NA; V: TRBV24-1
DNA: TGTGCCTGGAGTACCGGACTAGCGGTCACAGATACGCAGTATTTT; CDR3: CAWSTGLAVTDTQYF; J: TRBJ2-3; size: once; D: TRBD2; V: TRBV30
DNA: TGTGCCAGCAGCTTACTGGCGGGAGGTGACGAGCAGTACTTC; CDR3: CASSLLAGGDEQYF; J: TRBJ2-7; size: NA; D: TRBD2; V: TRBV7-9
DNA: TGTGCCAGTAGTAGGGACTCAGTAGGGGAAGAGACCCAGTACTTC; CDR3: CASSRDSVGEETQYF; J: TRBJ2-5; size: NA; D: NA; V: TRBV19
DNA: TGTGCCAGCAGCTCTGGGGGACAGGGGATAAATGAGCAGTTCTTC; CDR3: CASSSGGQGINEQFF; J: TRBJ2-1; size: NA; D: TRBD1; V: TRBV5-4
DNA: TGCGCCAGCAGCCAAGGGGTGGACCGCCGGGACTACACCTTC; CDR3: CASSQGVDRRDYTF; J: TRBJ1-2; size: once; D: NA; V: TRBV4-1
DNA: TGTGCCAGCAGCGTAGGGCACAATGAGCAGTTCTTC; CDR3: CASSVGHNEQFF; J: TRBJ2-1; size: NA; D: NA; V: TRBV9
DNA: TGCAGTGCTAGGAAAGAGACCCAGTACTTC; CDR3: CSARKETQYF; J: TRBJ2-5; size: NA; D: NA; V: TRBV20-1
DNA: TGCAGTGCTAGAGTGTCCGTCGGGAACACTGAAGCTTTCTTT; CDR3: CSARVSVGNTEAFF; J: TRBJ1-1; size: NA; D: NA; V: TRBV20-1
DNA: TGTGCCAGCAGCCAAGATCCGGACTCTGGAAACACCATATATTTT; CDR3: CASSQDPDSGNTIYF; J: TRBJ1-3; size: NA; D: NA; V: TRBV3-1
DNA: TGTGCCAGCAGCTCGGGACTAGCGGGTAGTTCTATAGAGACCCAGTACTTC; CDR3: CASSSGLAGSSIETQYF; J: TRBJ2-5; size: NA; D: TRBD2; V: TRBV7-2
DNA: TGCAGCGCGGGGGGGACAGGGGGCCGTGAGCAGTTCTTC; CDR3: CSAGGTGGREQFF; J: TRBJ2-1; size: NA; D: TRBD1; V: TRBV29-1
DNA: TGCGCCAGCAGCCAAGATGGACTCACAGATACGCAGTATTTT; CDR3: CASSQDGLTDTQYF; J: TRBJ2-3; size: NA; D: NA; V: TRBV4-3
DNA: TGTGCCAGCAGTGACAGGACCCGCAATCAGCCCCAGCATTTT; CDR3: CASSDRTRNQPQHF; J: TRBJ1-5; size: NA; D: NA; V: TRBV2
DNA: TGCGCCAGCAGCCAATTACGGGAGGGCCAGTACGAGCAGTACTTC; CDR3: CASSQLREGQYEQYF; J: TRBJ2-7; size: NA; D: TRBD2; V: TRBV4-3
DNA: TGCAGTGCTCAAGCAATGAGCTCCTACAATGAGCAGTTCTTC; CDR3: CSAQAMSSYNEQFF; J: TRBJ2-1; size: NA; D: NA; V: TRBV20-1
DNA: TGTGCCAGCAGCTCAGGGGGAGGGTGGGACACTGAAGCTTTCTTT; CDR3: CASSSGGGWDTEAFF; J: TRBJ1-1; size: NA; D: TRBD1; V: TRBV12-3/TRBV12-4
DNA: TGTGCCAGCAGTCCCGAGACAGGGAGGGGTCAGCCCCAGCATTTT; CDR3: CASSPETGRGQPQHF; J: TRBJ1-5; size: NA; D: TRBD1; V: TRBV12-3/TRBV12-4
DNA: TGCAGTGCTACTGGACAGGGAAACTATGGCTACACCTTC; CDR3: CSATGQGNYGYTF; J: TRBJ1-2; size: NA; D: TRBD1; V: TRBV20-1
DNA: TGTGCCACCAGTGACTTGCCTTGGTCTGGGGCCAACGTCCTGACTTTC; CDR3: CATSDLPWSGANVLTF; J: TRBJ2-6; size: NA; D: NA; V: TRBV24-1
DNA: TGTGCCAGTAATAAGGACCGGCATGGAGGCAATCAGCCCCAGCATTTT; CDR3: CASNKDRHGGNQPQHF; J: TRBJ1-5; size: NA; D: NA; V: TRBV19
DNA: TGTGCCAGCAGTGTAGTCCGAGCGGGAGGGCCAATTGGAGCTGCAGATACGCAGTATTTT; CDR3: CASSVVRAGGPIGAADTQYF; J: TRBJ2-3; size: NA; D: TRBD2; V: TRBV2
DNA: TGTGCCAGCAGCGCCACGGTGGGACTTACCTCCTACGAGCAGTACTTC; CDR3: CASSATVGLTSYEQYF; J: TRBJ2-7; size: NA; D: NA; V: TRBV7-8
DNA: TGTGCCAGCAGCCCGAGGCGGGATAGGACTTGGGCTTTCTTT; CDR3: CASSPRRDRTWAFF; J: TRBJ1-1; size: NA; D: NA; V: TRBV7-9
DNA: TGCAGCACCTGGGTGGCAGGAAACACCATATATTTT; CDR3: CSTWVAGNTIYF; J: TRBJ1-3; size: NA; D: NA; V: TRBV29-1